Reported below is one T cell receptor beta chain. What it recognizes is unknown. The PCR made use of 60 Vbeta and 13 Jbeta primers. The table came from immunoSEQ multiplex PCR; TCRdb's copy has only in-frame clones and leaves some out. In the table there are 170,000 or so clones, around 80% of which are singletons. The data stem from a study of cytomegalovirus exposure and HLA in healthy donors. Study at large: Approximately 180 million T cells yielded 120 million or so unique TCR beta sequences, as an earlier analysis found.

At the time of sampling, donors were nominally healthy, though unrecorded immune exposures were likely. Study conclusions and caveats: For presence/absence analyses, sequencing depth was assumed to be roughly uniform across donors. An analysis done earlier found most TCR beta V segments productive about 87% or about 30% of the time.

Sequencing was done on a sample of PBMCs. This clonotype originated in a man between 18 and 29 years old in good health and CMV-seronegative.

The CDR3 is CATKRAYKETQYF. The CDR3 DNA reads as TGTGCCACCAAGCGGGCCTATAAAGAGACCCAGTACTTC. The chain links TRBV7-6 to TRBJ2-5, with D possibly matching TRBD2 (6 bases). The CDR3 loop spans 13 amino acids. In germline, CDR1 is SGHVS, CDR2 FNYEAQ. V was trimmed by 10 bases and J by 3 bases, leaving 15 bases between them.